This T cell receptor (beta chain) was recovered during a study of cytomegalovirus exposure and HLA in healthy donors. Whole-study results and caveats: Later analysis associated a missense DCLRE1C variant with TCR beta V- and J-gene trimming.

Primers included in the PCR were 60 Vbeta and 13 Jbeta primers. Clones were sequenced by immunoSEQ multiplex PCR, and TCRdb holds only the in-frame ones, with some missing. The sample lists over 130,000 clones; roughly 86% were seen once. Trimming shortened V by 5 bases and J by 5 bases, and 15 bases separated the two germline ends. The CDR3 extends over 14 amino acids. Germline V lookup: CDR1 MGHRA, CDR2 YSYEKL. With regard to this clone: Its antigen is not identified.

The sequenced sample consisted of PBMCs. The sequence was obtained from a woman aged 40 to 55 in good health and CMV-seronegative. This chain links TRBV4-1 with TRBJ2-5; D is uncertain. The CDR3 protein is CASSFVPLRETQYF. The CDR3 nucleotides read TGCGCCAGCAGCTTCGTCCCACTGCGGGAGACCCAGTACTTC.